The rows below give T cell receptor beta chains drawn from one sample of a study of T cell responses to AZD1222 COVID-19 vaccine. Only in-frame clones appear in the TCRdb table, and some are missing; sequencing was by immunoSEQ multiplex PCR. The top ten hold 3% to 3.5% of the sample, which has about 150,000 clones, around 90% seen once. Sequenced material: peripheral blood, taken 28 days after the second AZD1222 dose. Receptor source: an adult who received the AZD1222 COVID-19 vaccine. CDR3s include the opening cysteine and the closing phenylalanine or tryptophan. The D gene is left open where the match is weak. Clone size appears in some rows only: once, few, many, or a class for an expanded clone.

length,size,J,D,V,CDR3,DNA
12,once,TRBJ2-7,.,TRBV3-1/TRBV3-2,CASSQSPWKQYF,TGTGCCAGCAGCCAATCGCCCTGGAAGCAGTACTTC
14,.,TRBJ1-1,.,TRBV5-8,CASSLAPGSTEAFF,TGTGCCAGCAGCTTGGCTCCCGGATCCACTGAAGCTTTCTTT
13,.,TRBJ1-1,.,TRBV12-3/TRBV12-4,CASIGGVNTEAFF,TGTGCCAGCATTGGGGGAGTGAACACTGAAGCTTTCTTT
15,.,TRBJ1-1,TRBD1,TRBV5-1,CASSLPGDSNTEAFF,TGCGCCAGCAGCTTACCCGGGGACAGCAACACTGAAGCTTTCTTT
11,.,TRBJ1-2,.,TRBV12-3/TRBV12-4,CASSLGGGYTF,TGTGCCAGCAGTTTGGGTGGTGGCTACACCTTC
18,.,TRBJ2-7,TRBD2,TRBV19,CASSRSPQTSGRREEQYF,TGTGCCAGTAGTAGGTCCCCCCAGACTAGCGGGAGGCGAGAGGAGCAGTACTTC
15,.,TRBJ2-3,.,TRBV6-1,CASSDQGTSTDTQYF,TGTGCCAGCAGTGACCAGGGTACAAGCACAGATACGCAGTATTTT
17,.,TRBJ2-5,.,TRBV6-1,CASSEMIFGPGGETQYF,TGTGCCAGCAGTGAAATGATATTTGGACCCGGTGGAGAGACCCAGTACTTC
14,.,TRBJ2-5,.,TRBV3-1/TRBV3-2,CASSQAYLPETQYF,TGTGCCAGCAGCCAAGCTTACCTGCCCGAGACCCAGTACTTC
13,.,TRBJ1-1,.,TRBV5-1,CASSLAGFTEAFF,TGCGCCAGCAGTCTGGCAGGTTTCACTGAAGCTTTCTTT
14,.,TRBJ2-3,.,TRBV10-2,CASKGGGGTDTQYF,TGCGCCAGCAAGGGAGGGGGTGGCACAGATACGCAGTATTTT
17,.,TRBJ1-6,TRBD1,TRBV7-9,CASSTLRGQGSNSPLHF,TGTGCCAGCAGCACCCTACGGGGACAGGGGTCGAATTCACCCCTCCACTTT
14,once,TRBJ2-7,TRBD1,TRBV9,CASSVGQGRYEQYF,TGTGCCAGCAGCGTAGGACAGGGGCGCTACGAGCAGTACTTC
15,.,TRBJ1-1,.,TRBV6-5,CASSYLGGENTEAFF,TGTGCCAGCAGTTACCTCGGGGGGGAGAACACTGAAGCTTTCTTT
15,.,TRBJ1-1,TRBD1,TRBV19,CASSIRDSLNTEAFF,TGTGCCAGTAGTATAAGGGACAGTTTGAACACTGAAGCTTTCTTT
14,once,TRBJ2-7,TRBD2,TRBV3-1/TRBV3-2,CASSHIKGRDEQYF,TGTGCCAGCAGCCATATTAAGGGGAGGGACGAGCAGTACTTC
15,.,TRBJ1-4,.,TRBV11-2,CASSGQFATNEKLFF,TGTGCCAGCTCCGGACAATTTGCAACTAATGAAAAACTGTTTTTT
16,.,TRBJ1-1,TRBD1,TRBV30,CAWSVGRQGSNTEAFF,TGTGCCTGGAGTGTGGGACGACAGGGGTCGAACACTGAAGCTTTCTTT
16,.,TRBJ2-7,TRBD1,TRBV2,CASSEATMHRGSEQYF,TGTGCCAGCAGTGAAGCGACCATGCACAGGGGATCCGAGCAGTACTTC
15,few,TRBJ1-4,.,TRBV5-1,CASSLVGGRDEKLFF,TGCGCCAGCAGCTTGGTTGGAGGGAGAGATGAAAAACTGTTTTTT
15,.,TRBJ2-1,TRBD2,TRBV10-3,CAISPAAGGTNEQFF,TGTGCCATCTCCCCGGCTGCGGGAGGGACGAATGAGCAGTTCTTC
15,.,TRBJ1-1,.,TRBV19,CASRTDGLLNTEAFF,TGTGCCAGTAGGACCGACGGGCTACTGAACACTGAAGCTTTCTTT
13,.,TRBJ1-6,.,TRBV5-3,CARSGYYNSPLHF,TGTGCCAGAAGCGGGTATTATAATTCACCCCTCCACTTT
13,.,TRBJ2-5,TRBD2,TRBV5-5,CASMTSGQETQYF,TGTGCCAGCATGACTAGCGGCCAAGAGACCCAGTACTTC
16,.,TRBJ2-3,TRBD2,TRBV7-9,CASAPIAGGGTDTQYF,TGTGCCAGCGCCCCTATAGCGGGAGGGGGCACAGATACGCAGTATTTT
13,.,TRBJ1-2,TRBD1,TRBV6-5,CASTRQGLYGYTF,TGTGCCAGCACCAGACAGGGCCTCTATGGCTACACCTTC
14,.,TRBJ2-5,.,TRBV5-1,CASSLRPPSETQYF,TGCGCCAGCAGCTTGCGGCCCCCGTCGGAGACCCAGTACTTC
16,.,TRBJ1-1,.,TRBV7-6,CASSLAAAPGGTEAFF,TGTGCCAGCAGCTTAGCGGCGGCTCCCGGGGGCACTGAAGCTTTCTTT
16,.,TRBJ2-6,.,TRBV7-6,CASSLAGVGGANVLTF,TGTGCCAGCAGCTTAGCTGGGGTTGGCGGGGCCAACGTCCTGACTTTC
12,once,TRBJ2-3,.,TRBV18,CASSTSTDTQYF,TGTGCCAGCTCTACTTCCACAGATACGCAGTATTTT
13,.,TRBJ1-5,.,TRBV27,CASSPMRGQPQHF,TGTGCCAGCAGCCCCATGAGGGGTCAGCCCCAGCATTTT
15,.,TRBJ1-1,TRBD1,TRBV28,CASSPLTGENTEAFF,TGTGCCAGCAGTCCCCTGACAGGGGAGAACACTGAAGCTTTCTTT
12,.,TRBJ2-1,.,TRBV5-6,CASSLVPNEQFF,TGTGCCAGCAGCTTGGTGCCCAATGAGCAGTTCTTC
13,.,TRBJ1-1,.,TRBV29-1,CSVRDSMNTEAFF,TGCAGCGTGCGGGATTCCATGAACACTGAAGCTTTCTTT
12,few,TRBJ2-7,TRBD2,TRBV7-9,CASVAGAYEQYF,TGTGCCTCTGTAGCGGGAGCCTACGAGCAGTACTTC
15,.,TRBJ1-3,.,TRBV23-1,CASSLLGVAGNTIYF,TGCGCCAGCAGTCTCCTCGGGGTAGCTGGAAACACCATATATTTT
13,.,TRBJ2-5,.,TRBV27,CASSFGSEETQYF,TGTGCCAGCAGTTTTGGGTCCGAGGAGACCCAGTACTTC
16,.,TRBJ2-1,TRBD2,TRBV15,CATSRAIAGGRNEQFF,TGTGCCACCAGCAGAGCCATAGCGGGAGGGCGCAATGAGCAGTTCTTC
17,.,TRBJ1-2,TRBD1,TRBV19,CASSSRDRAEYNYGYTF,TGTGCCAGTAGTTCCCGGGACAGGGCTGAATATAACTATGGCTACACCTTC
14,.,TRBJ2-1,.,TRBV5-5,CASSLGQIYNEQFF,TGTGCCAGCAGCTTGGGCCAAATATACAATGAGCAGTTCTTC
16,.,TRBJ2-1,.,TRBV5-1,CASSLGTGLGYNEQFF,TGCGCCAGCAGCTTGGGTACGGGTTTGGGTTACAATGAGCAGTTCTTC
17,.,TRBJ1-2,TRBD1,TRBV2,CASSEATGVKDWYGYTF,TGTGCCAGCAGTGAAGCGACAGGGGTAAAAGATTGGTATGGCTACACCTTC
15,.,TRBJ2-7,TRBD2,TRBV9,CASSVGPAGYYEQYF,TGTGCCAGCAGCGTAGGCCCAGCGGGGTACTACGAGCAGTACTTC